A single sample gave rise to the 31 T cell receptor beta chains below, sequenced in a study of T cells in women clearing cervical HPV infection. TCRdb's table, derived via immunoSEQ multiplex PCR, lists solely in-frame clones and lacks some. The table gives fewer than 35,000 clones; the top ten clones make up 3.1% of it. The sequencing sample was made of blood buffy coat. The receptors shown here come from a woman aged 18 to 75 with a cervical HPV16 infection that either progressed to CIN3+ or cleared (not recorded which).

The CDR3 reads CASSLVGRGYTDTQYF. The sequenced CDR3 bases are TGTGCCAGCAGCTTAGTGGGCAGGGGCTACACAGATACG. The V and J genes are TRBV7-6 and TRBJ2-3; a weak D match, TRBD1 (6 bases). The read stops 3 residues short of the end of the CDR3; the missing end is completed from the germline J gene. Germline V CDR1 and CDR2: SGHVS, FNYEAQ. There are 16 residues in the CDR3. With 1 base removed from V and 2 bases from J, the gap between germline ends came to 13 bases.

On this clone itself: The read ends 3 residues shy of where the CDR3 ends; the end is completed using the germline J gene. The chain has TRBV18 and TRBJ1-4; D possibly corresponds to TRBD1 (6 bases). The germline gives CDR1 KGHSH, CDR2 LQKENI. This CDR3 is built from 13 residues. The ends were cut back, 8 bases at V and 7 bases at J, with 14 bases in the middle. This chain's CDR3 is CASTQGSGEKLFF. CDR3 bases read: TGTGCCAGCACGCAGGGGTCGGGTGAAAAA.

In regard to this clone: The read gets to within 3 residues of the CDR3 end, and the germline J gene fills in the rest. The chain uses TRBV13 and TRBJ2-5; 7 bases are a match to TRBD2. The V and J ends lost 5 bases and 2 bases, in that order; junction bases with no gene match: 14. The CDR3 extends over 17 amino acids. Germline V gene data show CDR1 as PRHDT and CDR2 as FYEKMQ (reference sequence). Incomplete CDR3 DNA: TGTGCCAGCAGCCCCCCCCGACGGGAGCGGGGACAAGAGACC. This sequence encodes CASSPPRRERGQET. The CDR3 as a whole reads CASSPPRRERGQETQYF.

Of note for this clone: The read stops 3 residues short of the end of the CDR3; the missing end is completed from the germline J gene. The chain recombines TRBV30 with TRBJ1-2; 7 bases agree with TRBD1. J was trimmed by 7 bases and V by 5 bases; bases with no gene match: 10. The CDR3 sequence is 13 residues long. CDR1 GTSNPN and CDR2 SVGIG come from the germline V gene (reference sequence). Incomplete CDR3 DNA: TGTGCCTGGGACCGGGACAGAGTACGTGGC. Translated: CAWDRDRVRG. The entire CDR3 sequence reads CAWDRDRVRGYTF.

Note on this clone: The sequenced fragment ends 3 residues before the CDR3 boundary, so the rest is inferred from the germline J gene. The V and J genes are TRBV20-1 and TRBJ2-3; TRBD2 matches 13 bases. This CDR3 region has 17 residues. V lost 2 bases, J lost 2 bases, and 7 bases stayed unmatched. Germline CDR1 is DFQATT and CDR2 is SNEGSKA (reference sequence). Incomplete CDR3 DNA: TGCAGTGCTAGAAAGACTAGCGGGGGGCTAAACACAGATACG. Encoded protein: CSARKTSGGLNTDT. From start to end, the CDR3 is CSARKTSGGLNTDTQYF.

With respect to this clone: The read terminates 3 residues before the CDR3 end, so the remaining end is supplied by the germline J gene. V is TRBV20-1 and J is TRBJ1-2, with 10 bases fitting TRBD1. The CDR3 covers 14 residues. Per germline, CDR1 DFQATT and CDR2 SNEGSKA (reference sequence). J lost 3 bases, V lost 6 bases, and 7 bases had no gene match. CDR3 DNA (partial): TGCAGTGCCCGTCGGGACAGGGGACACTATGGC. Translation gives CSARRDRGHYG. The full CDR3 protein reads CSARRDRGHYGYTF.

With regard to this clone: The read comes to an end 3 residues before the CDR3 does, leaving the germline J gene to fill in the end. This chain uses TRBV5-5 with TRBJ2-1, with TRBD1 identical over 7 bases. V lost 3 bases, J lost 7 bases, and 4 bases stayed unmatched. CDR1 is SGHKS and CDR2 is YYEKEE in the germline V gene (reference sequence). This CDR3 is 13 amino acids long. CDR3 DNA (partial): TGTGCCAGCAGCTACAGGGGTGGTAATGAG. The encoded protein is CASSYRGGNE. The entire CDR3 sequence reads CASSYRGGNEQFF.

In regard to this clone: The read gets to within 3 residues of the CDR3 end, and the germline J gene fills in the rest. The chain uses TRBV20-1 and TRBJ2-1; 8 nucleotides match TRBD1. The V segment lost 3 bases and the J segment 1 base; nucleotides outside the gene matches: 11. Germline V gene lookup returns CDR1 DFQATT and CDR2 SNEGSKA (reference sequence). The CDR3 spans 17 residues. The CDR3 is CSASPPGQGRSYNEQFF. The CDR3 bases that were read are TGCAGTGCTAGCCCCCCAGGACAGGGTCGATCCTACAATGAG.

As regards this clone: Read data end 3 residues before the CDR3 end; the end is taken from the germline J gene. The chain joins TRBV20-1 to TRBJ2-5; 7 bases map to TRBD2. CDR1 DFQATT and CDR2 SNEGSKA come from the germline V gene (reference sequence). Unmatched junction bases numbered 6, after V lost 0 bases and J lost 5 bases. CDR3 size: 14 residues. The CDR3 region is CSARDPMGGETQYF. The part of the CDR3 DNA that was read is TGCAGTGCTAGAGACCCCATGGGGGGGGAGACC.

About this clone itself: The CDR3 end is not reached by the read, which stops 3 residues before it; the germline J gene fills it in. This chain uses TRBV7-8 with TRBJ1-5, with TRBD1 matching 11 bases. V shed 5 bases and J 0 bases; nucleotides not matched to a gene: 9. CDR1 and CDR2 (germline): SGHVS, FQNEAQ. This CDR3 is 18 amino acids long. The CDR3 bases that were read are TGTGCCAGCAGCATCCGGGACAGGGGGGGGTATAGCAATCAGCCC. It yields the protein CASSIRDRGGYSNQP. The full CDR3 is CASSIRDRGGYSNQPQHF.

As to this clone: The CDR3 goes on 3 residues after the read ends, and that part is filled in from the germline J gene. J is TRBJ2-2 and V is TRBV7-2; maybe TRBD1 (5 bases). V was clipped by 2 bases and J by 5 bases, with 12 bases between them. The germline V gene has CDR1 SGHTA and CDR2 FQGNSA. This CDR3 is 15 amino acids long. CDR3 residues: CASSLQGTRTGELFF. The sequenced part of the CDR3 DNA is TGTGCCAGCAGCTTACAGGGTACGCGGACCGGGGAG.

A note on this clone: The read gets to within 3 residues of the CDR3 end, and the germline J gene fills in the rest. The genes are TRBV6-4 and TRBJ2-1; 7 bases align to TRBD2. Germline loops: CDR1 MRHNA, CDR2 SNTAGT. With V trimmed by 0 bases and J by 8 bases, 10 bases remained unmatched. This CDR3 spans 16 amino acids. CDR3 DNA (partial): TGTGCCAGCAGTGACTCCGGACTAGACGGTTTCGATGAG. Amino acid sequence: CASSDSGLDGFDE. The entire CDR3 is CASSDSGLDGFDEQFF.

Concerning this clone itself: The CDR3 is cut off 3 residues early in the read; its end comes from the germline J gene. V gene TRBV5-1 combines with J gene TRBJ1-2; tentatively, D is TRBD1 (6 bases). The CDR3 has 14 amino acids. Looked up from germline, CDR1 is SGHRS and CDR2 is YFSETQ. The V gene lost 4 bases and the J gene lost 6 bases, with 16 bases spanning the gap. The sequenced CDR3 bases are TGCGCCAGCAGCCCCTGGACAGCTGAGGATGGC. It yields the protein CASSPWTAEDG. The whole CDR3 protein is CASSPWTAEDGYTF.

In the case of this clone: The read halts 3 residues ahead of the CDR3 end, with the missing end drawn from the germline J gene. V usage is TRBV9 and J usage is TRBJ1-1; D is possibly TRBD1 (5 bases). V lost 4 bases and J 7 bases, leaving 14 bases between the germline ends. The CDR3 loop spans 13 amino acids. The germline CDR1 and CDR2 sequences are SGDLS and YYNGEE. The CDR3 sequence is CASSSRGRGEAFF. CDR3 DNA, as far as it was read: TGTGCCAGCAGCTCCCGGGGGAGGGGTGAA.

A note on this clone: The read halts 3 residues ahead of the CDR3 end, with the missing end drawn from the germline J gene. The chain couples TRBV2 to TRBJ2-7, with D possibly TRBD2 on 6 matching bases. The CDR3 has 13 residues. Trimming cost V 9 bases and J 0 bases, with 12 bases left between them. CDR1 is SNHLY, CDR2 FYNNEI, per germline. CDR3 DNA (partial): TGTGCCAGTCGGGGGTCTCTCTCCTACGAG. Amino acid sequence: CASRGSLSYE. The whole CDR3 is CASRGSLSYEQYF.

A note on this clone: The read stops 3 residues short of the end of the CDR3; the missing end is completed from the germline J gene. The chain carries TRBV5-1 and TRBJ1-1, with TRBD1 matching 8 bases. The CDR3 length is 16 residues. CDR1 is SGHRS, CDR2 YFSETQ, per germline. V lost 2 bases to trimming and J lost 0 bases; unmatched junction nucleotides: 6. The CDR3 loop reads CASSFGQGSMNTEAFF. The CDR3 DNA, read in part, is TGCGCCAGCAGCTTCGGACAGGGTTCAATGAACACTGAA.

To note about this clone: The observed sequence ends 3 residues before the CDR3 terminus, with the missing tail filled in from the germline J gene. The rearrangement links TRBV7-3 to TRBJ1-2; 9 nucleotides align to TRBD1. This CDR3 spans 13 amino acids. V was clipped by 5 bases and J by 5 bases; unmatched bases: 3. Germline values: CDR1 SGHTA, CDR2 FQGTGA. CDR3 loop: CASSKGQGYGYTF. CDR3 bases read: TGTGCCAGCAGCAAAGGACAGGGGTATGGC.

With regard to this clone: The read ends 3 residues early relative to the CDR3; the germline J gene fills the gap. This chain uses TRBV27 with TRBJ2-3; TRBD2 aligns across 8 bases. Germline CDR1 and CDR2: MNHEY and SMNVEV (reference sequence). With 6 bases clipped from V and 4 bases from J, the junction kept 3 bases outside the gene matches. The CDR3 has 13 residues. CDR3 amino acids: CASRTSEADTQYF. The part of the CDR3 DNA that was read is TGTGCCAGCAGGACTAGCGAGGCAGATACG.

As for this clone: The sequence runs out 3 residues before the end of the CDR3; the remainder is reconstructed from the germline J gene. V gene TRBV14 combines with J gene TRBJ1-3; D uncertain. Germline V gene sequence: CDR1 SGHDN, CDR2 FVKESK. Trimming left V 2 bases short and J 2 bases short, with 4 bases between. The CDR3 runs to 13 residues. The CDR3 sequence: CASSQRPGNTIYF. The part of the CDR3 DNA that was read is TGTGCCAGCAGCCAAAGGCCTGGAAACACC.

Remarks on this clone: The sequenced fragment ends 3 residues before the CDR3 boundary, so the rest is inferred from the germline J gene. The chain couples TRBV5-1 to TRBJ2-3; 7 bases line up with TRBD1. The CDR3 sequence is 14 residues long. V shed 5 bases and J 0 bases; nucleotides not matched to a gene: 3. Germline CDR1 reads SGHRS; CDR2 reads YFSETQ. Incomplete CDR3 DNA: TGCGCCAGCAGTGGGGACAGAAGCACAGATACG. This translates into CASSGDRSTDT. The CDR3 in its entirety is CASSGDRSTDTQYF.

The sequenced CDR3 bases are TGCAGTGCTAAAGGACTAGCGGGGGTCAATGAG. This encodes CSAKGLAGVNE. The CDR3 reads in full as CSAKGLAGVNEQFF. The chain joins TRBV20-1 to TRBJ2-1; 13 bases match TRBD2. The read gets to within 3 residues of the CDR3 end, and the germline J gene fills in the rest. V gave up 4 bases and J gave up 6 bases; unmatched junction bases: 3. The germline CDR1 and CDR2 sequences are DFQATT and SNEGSKA (reference sequence). The CDR3 contains 14 residues.

Worth noting for this clone: Sequencing ends 3 residues short of the CDR3 end; the germline J gene provides the rest. J is TRBJ2-3 and V is TRBV7-3, with a weak D call TRBD1 (5 bases). This CDR3 is 14 amino acids long. Germline lookup yields CDR1 SGHTA and CDR2 FQGTGA. Trimming pared 4 bases from V and 5 bases from J, leaving 13 bases between. The CDR3 loop reads CASSSGQPQDTQYF. The sequenced CDR3 bases are TGTGCCAGCAGCTCCGGACAACCGCAAGATACG.

On this clone itself: The CDR3 end is not reached by the read, which stops 3 residues before it; the germline J gene fills it in. This chain connects TRBV5-1 to TRBJ2-5, with TRBD1 matching 10 bases. Germline V gene data show CDR1 as SGHRS and CDR2 as YFSETQ. The CDR3 is made up of 21 amino acids. Trimming took 6 bases from V and 0 from J; bases not matched to a gene: 23. Partial CDR3 DNA: TGCGCCAGCACCCCCCATTACCCGGGACAGGGGCTCGATCCGTACCAAGAGACC. This sequence encodes CASTPHYPGQGLDPYQET. From start to end, the CDR3 is CASTPHYPGQGLDPYQETQYF.

To note about this clone: Sequencing ends 3 residues short of the CDR3 end; the germline J gene provides the rest. The V and J genes are TRBV7-8 and TRBJ2-5; 10 positions match TRBD2. In germline, CDR1 is SGHVS, CDR2 FQNEAQ. Trimming cost V 1 base and J 3 bases; bases outside gene matches: 8. CDR3 length: 17 amino acids. The CDR3 region is CASSLERLAGPEETQYF. CDR3 DNA, as far as it was read: TGTGCCAGCAGCTTAGAAAGACTAGCGGGTCCAGAAGAGACC.

In regard to this clone: The observed sequence ends 3 residues before the CDR3 terminus, with the missing tail filled in from the germline J gene. The chain recombines TRBV2 with TRBJ1-1; 9 bases are a match to TRBD1. The V gene's germline CDR1 is SNHLY and CDR2 FYNNEI. This CDR3 is 14 amino acids long. V gave up 4 bases and J gave up 5 bases; unmatched junction bases: 5. The sequenced CDR3 bases are TGTGCCAGCAGTGGACAGGGGGAGGGGACTGAA. It translates to CASSGQGEGTE. From start to end, the CDR3 is CASSGQGEGTEAFF.

Note on this clone: The read ends 3 residues early relative to the CDR3; the germline J gene fills the gap. The V and J genes are TRBV12-5 and TRBJ2-5, with a weak D call TRBD2 (7 bases). The V gene lost 0 bases and the J gene lost 5 bases, with 13 bases spanning the gap. CDR1 and CDR2 from the germline V gene are LGHNT and FRNRAP. CDR3 length equals 15 residues. The sequenced part of the CDR3 DNA is TGTGCTAGTGGTTTGGTAGGGGGGGGGCGGGAGACC. Translation gives CASGLVGGGRET. The full CDR3 sequence reads CASGLVGGGRETQYF. The whole variable domain, remainder taken from reference TRBV12-5 and TRBJ2-5, is DARVTQTPRHKVTEMGQEVTMRCQPILGHNTVFWYRQTMMQGLELLAYFRNRAPLDDSGMPKDRFSAEMPDATLATLKIQPSEPRDSAVYFCASGLVGGGRETQYFGPGTRLLVL.

For this clone: The CDR3 extends 3 residues past the end of the read, so its final part is completed from the germline J gene. The chain recombines TRBV19 with TRBJ2-3, with 8 bases aligning to TRBD1. V lost 3 bases and J lost 2; bases outside the gene matches: 7. This CDR3 has 16 residues. The germline gives CDR1 LNHDA, CDR2 SQIVND (reference sequence). CDR3 in amino acids: CASSIGRQGNTDTQYF. The sequenced part of the CDR3 DNA is TGTGCCAGTAGTATTGGGAGACAGGGGAACACAGATACG.

A word on this clone: The sequence runs out 3 residues before the end of the CDR3; the remainder is reconstructed from the germline J gene. The rearrangement joins TRBV10-3 to TRBJ1-1; 7 nucleotides match TRBD1. CDR3 length equals 14 residues. Germline values: CDR1 ENHRY, CDR2 SYGVKD. With V trimmed by 4 bases and J by 7 bases, 9 bases remained unmatched. CDR3 bases read: TGTGCCATCAGTGGGGGGACAGTAAGCAGTGAA. As protein: CAISGGTVSSE. Given in full, the CDR3 is CAISGGTVSSEAFF.

Comment on this clone: The read comes to an end 3 residues before the CDR3 does, leaving the germline J gene to fill in the end. The V and J genes are TRBV29-1 and TRBJ2-7, with a possible D match to TRBD2 (6 bases). Germline V CDR1 and CDR2: SQVTM, ANQGSEA. The ends were cut back, 7 bases at V and 0 bases at J, with 10 bases in the middle. CDR3 size: 12 residues. The covered CDR3 bases are TGCAGCGCCGGAGCGGGCTCCTACGAG. Protein: CSAGAGSYE. The CDR3, in full, reads CSAGAGSYEQYF.

Regarding this clone: The read stops 3 residues short of the end of the CDR3; the missing end is completed from the germline J gene. The chain links TRBV7-3 to TRBJ2-2, with a possible D match to TRBD1 (6 bases). Germline CDR1 SGHTA, CDR2 FQGTGA. The CDR3 spans 16 residues. V shed 2 bases and J shed 4 bases, with 14 bases lying between them. CDR3 DNA, as far as it was read: TGTGCCAGCAGCTTATACGCAGGGGCGGGCACCGGGGAG. It yields the protein CASSLYAGAGTGE. The whole CDR3 region reads CASSLYAGAGTGELFF. The full variable domain, with the rest looked up from reference TRBV7-3 and TRBJ2-2, is GAGVSQTPSNKVTEKGKYVELRCDPISGHTALYWYRQSLGQGPEFLIYFQGTGAADDSGLPNDRFFAVRPEGSVSTLKIQRTERGDSAVYLCASSLYAGAGTGELFFGEGSRLTVL.

CDR3 DNA (partial): TGTGCTAGTGGTTTGGGGACAGGGGCCAGCACAGATACG. This sequence encodes CASGLGTGASTDT. The entire CDR3 reads CASGLGTGASTDTQYF. The rearrangement links TRBV12-5 to TRBJ2-3; 9 bases fit TRBD1. The read ends 3 residues shy of where the CDR3 ends; the end is completed using the germline J gene. In germline, CDR1 is LGHNT, CDR2 FRNRAP. V shed 1 base, J shed 0 bases, and the junction held 2 bases outside the gene matches. There are 16 residues in the CDR3.